The 17 T cell receptor beta chains below all came from one sample that was sequenced in a study of beta chain features in type 1 diabetes. Study outcomes and limitations: Within each of all four CD4+ subsets, Type 1 diabetes patients had TCRB CDR3s that were moderately but significantly shorter.

These TCRs' antigens remain unknown. Isolated RNA was reverse transcribed in full, so expressed TCRB transcripts were sequenced. Only in-frame clones appear in the TCRdb table, and some are missing; sequencing was by immunoSEQ multiplex PCR. The repertoire holds roughly 250,000 clones, with roughly 21% as singletons. The sample consisted of naive CD4+ T cells from blood. The receptors were gathered from a woman in her 40s with type 1 diabetes.

This clone has only a few counts. The CDR3: CAISDTGGRQETQYF. For the CDR3, the DNA is TGTGCCATCAGTGACACGGGAGGGCGACAAGAGACCCAGTACTTC. The chain carries TRBV10-3 and TRBJ2-5; 8 nucleotides align to TRBD2. There are 15 residues in the CDR3. With 3 bases clipped from V and 2 bases from J, the junction kept 5 bases outside the gene matches. CDR1 and CDR2 (germline): ENHRY, SYGVKD.

The sample holds a few counts of this clone. This chain connects TRBV19 to TRBJ2-4; 8 nucleotides match TRBD2. The CDR3 is 15 amino acids. After removal of 9 bases from V and 6 bases from J, the junction contained 13 bases not matched to a gene. The germline V gene has CDR1 LNHDA and CDR2 SQIVND (reference sequence). The CDR3 DNA follows: TGTGCCAGCCGACTTAGTGGGACTAGTCGAAACATTCAGTACTTC. Translating it yields CASRLSGTSRNIQYF.

The V gene is TRBV6-6, the J gene TRBJ2-3; 9 bases are shared with TRBD2. This CDR3 is 16 amino acids long. Germline V gene data show CDR1 as MNHNY and CDR2 as SVGAGI (reference sequence). After removal of 7 bases from V and 7 bases from J, the junction contained 15 bases not matched to a gene. DNA for the CDR3: TGTGCCAGCACCCAAGGAATTCTAGCGGGACGGAATACGCAGTATTTT. This sequence encodes CASTQGILAGRNTQYF.

This chain links TRBV28 with TRBJ1-2, with D possibly matching TRBD1 (6 bases). CDR3 length: 13 amino acids. The V end was cut by 1 base, the J end by 6 bases, with 9 bases between. In germline, CDR1 is MDHEN, CDR2 SYDVKM. CDR3 residues: CASSLFYRDGYTF. The CDR3 DNA reads as TGTGCCAGCAGTTTATTCTACAGGGATGGCTACACCTTC.

This clone has only a few counts. The chain carries TRBV15 and TRBJ2-1; possibly TRBD1 for D (5 bases). The CDR3 has 14 amino acids. Trimming took 1 base from V and 5 from J, leaving 9 bases between them. Germline lookup yields CDR1 LNHNV and CDR2 YYDKDF (reference sequence). The CDR3 is CATSRGGQDNEQFF. Written as DNA, the CDR3 is TGTGCCACCAGCAGAGGTGGACAAGACAATGAGCAGTTCTTC.

The chain employs TRBV5-1 and TRBJ1-5; the D is unclear. Trimming shortened V by 0 bases and J by 5 bases, and 9 bases separated the two germline ends. The germline V gene encodes CDR1 SGHRS and CDR2 YFSETQ. CDR3 size: 14 residues. CDR3 sequence: CASSLEGGDQPQHF. CDR3 in DNA: TGCGCCAGCAGCTTGGAAGGCGGGGATCAGCCCCAGCATTTT.

The chain joins TRBV27 to TRBJ1-5, with 7 positions matching TRBD1. Looked up from germline, CDR1 is MNHEY and CDR2 is SMNVEV (reference sequence). This CDR3 spans 13 amino acids. V lost 6 bases and J lost 6; bases outside the gene matches: 5. The CDR3 coding sequence is TGTGCCAGCAGGGGAACAGGGGTTCAGCCCCAGCATTTT. This sequence encodes CASRGTGVQPQHF.

This rearrangement joins TRBV5-4 to TRBJ2-3, with TRBD2 matching 8 bases. V was pared by 4 bases and J by 8 bases, with 3 bases of the junction left unmatched. CDR1 is SGHNT, CDR2 YYREEE, per germline (reference sequence). CDR3 length: 12 amino acids. The CDR3 reads CASSTREGTQYF. The CDR3, as DNA: TGTGCCAGCAGCACCCGGGAGGGTACGCAGTATTTT.

This chain joins TRBV5-4 and TRBJ2-3; 10 positions agree with TRBD2. The CDR3 totals 16 residues. The germline V gene has CDR1 SGHNT and CDR2 YYREEE (reference sequence). V lost 3 bases and J lost 3; bases outside the gene matches: 7. The CDR3 reads CASSSGTSVLTDTQYF. CDR3 nucleotide sequence: TGTGCCAGCAGCTCAGGGACTAGCGTGTTGACAGATACGCAGTATTTT. Combining the CDR3 with reference TRBV5-4 and TRBJ2-3 gives the whole variable domain ETGVTQSPTHLIKTRGQQVTLRCSSQSGHNTVSWYQQALGQGPQFIFQYYREEENGRGNFPPRFSGLQFPNYSSELNVNALELDDSALYLCASSSGTSVLTDTQYFGPGTRLTVL.

This clone has just a few counts. The V and J genes are TRBV19 and TRBJ1-1, with TRBD1 matching over 8 bases. This CDR3 region has 15 residues. V lost 4 bases and J lost 1; bases outside the gene matches: 5. The V gene's germline CDR1 is LNHDA and CDR2 SQIVND (reference sequence). In DNA form, the CDR3 reads TGTGCCAGTAGTAGAGGACAGGGACGGAACACTGAAGCTTTCTTT. Amino acids: CASSRGQGRNTEAFF.

This chain uses TRBV19 with TRBJ2-7; possible D gene TRBD1, 6 bases. The V end lost 4 bases, the J end lost 6 bases, and 16 bases lay between the germline ends. The length of the CDR3 is 14 residues. From germline, CDR1 is LNHDA and CDR2 SQIVND (reference sequence). The CDR3, as DNA: TGTGCCAGTAGTACACCGGGACACCTTTCCGAGCAGTACTTC. Translating it yields CASSTPGHLSEQYF.

The rearrangement links TRBV28 to TRBJ1-1; D ambiguous. V was clipped by 6 bases and J by 2 bases, with 10 bases between them. The CDR3 consists of 13 residues. Germline CDR1 is MDHEN and CDR2 is SYDVKM. The CDR3 DNA sequence: TGTGCCAGCAGAACAGAAGCAAACACTGAAGCTTTCTTT. This encodes CASRTEANTEAFF.

The chain carries TRBV7-9 and TRBJ2-1, with D perhaps matching TRBD2 (6 bases). Germline CDR1 SEHNR, CDR2 FQNEAQ (reference sequence). V was shortened by 3 bases and J by 5 bases, with 14 bases between the two germline ends. There are 15 residues in the CDR3. The DNA for the CDR3 is TGTGCCAGCAGCTTGAGGCGGGACGGGAACAATGAGCAGTTCTTC. Its translation: CASSLRRDGNNEQFF.

In the case of this clone: Other DNA sequences in the sample encode the same CDR3. This sequence joins TRBV18 and TRBJ1-1; 7 positions match TRBD1. The CDR3 is 14 amino acids. In germline, CDR1 is KGHSH, CDR2 LQKENI. The trim removed 3 bases at V and 3 bases at J, leaving 4 bases unmatched. The CDR3 loop is CASSPSTGDTEAFF. For the CDR3, the DNA is TGTGCCAGCTCACCTTCCACAGGGGACACTGAAGCTTTCTTT.

The chain links TRBV5-6 to TRBJ2-7; maybe TRBD2 (5 bases). Trimming took off 3 bases at V and 1 base at J, with 8 bases between the two ends. The CDR3 contains 13 residues. Per germline, CDR1 SGHDT and CDR2 YYEEEE. CDR3 nucleotide sequence: TGTGCCAGCAGCTCCGGGGTTTCCTACGAGCAGTACTTC. It specifies CASSSGVSYEQYF.

This chain joins TRBV7-9 and TRBJ1-5; 9 nucleotides match TRBD1. The length of the CDR3 is 14 residues. Looked up from germline, CDR1 is SEHNR and CDR2 is FQNEAQ (reference sequence). J lost 6 bases, V lost 5 bases, and 5 bases had no gene match. CDR3 amino acids: CASSHGQGSQPQHF. The CDR3 nucleotides read TGTGCCAGCAGCCATGGACAGGGGAGTCAGCCCCAGCATTTT.

The chain links TRBV28 to TRBJ1-1; D unresolved. The CDR3 sequence is 14 residues long. Germline CDR1 reads MDHEN; CDR2 reads SYDVKM. The V gene lost 1 base and the J gene lost 0 bases, with 6 bases spanning the gap. The DNA for the CDR3 is TGTGCCAGCAGTTTATCACGGGTGAACACTGAAGCTTTCTTT. This sequence encodes CASSLSRVNTEAFF.